Listed below are T cell receptor beta chains from one sample, sequenced in a study of blood T cell repertoires in COVID-19. TCRdb keeps only in-frame clones here, not all; method: immunoSEQ multiplex PCR. The sample includes 350,000 to 450,000 clones, 89% of them seen just once. Sequenced sample: peripheral blood. These receptors all come from a woman in her thirties or forties with COVID-19, enrolled during active disease. CDR3s include the opening cysteine and the closing phenylalanine or tryptophan. Each record gives: clone size, J gene, CDR3 length, V gene, D gene, CDR3 DNA, CDR3 protein. A D gene is named only where the DNA matches it firmly. Clone size, where shown, is once, few, many, or a class for clones that have expanded.

abundance: .; j_gene: TRBJ1-5; len: 15; v_gene: TRBV7-9; d_gene: TRBD1; CDR3nt: TGTGCCAGCAGCCAGGACAGGGTCAGCAATCAGCCCCAGCATTTT; CDR3aa: CASSQDRVSNQPQHF
abundance: .; j_gene: TRBJ2-7; len: 17; v_gene: TRBV4-2; d_gene: TRBD1; CDR3nt: TGTGCCAGCAGCCAATACGGACAGGGGGTTGATTCGTACGAGCAGTACTTC; CDR3aa: CASSQYGQGVDSYEQYF
abundance: .; j_gene: TRBJ2-7; len: 13; v_gene: TRBV27; d_gene: .; CDR3nt: TGTGCCAACAGTGAGGTGAGCCCCTTCGAGCAGTACTTC; CDR3aa: CANSEVSPFEQYF
abundance: .; j_gene: TRBJ2-7; len: 15; v_gene: TRBV27; d_gene: TRBD2; CDR3nt: TGTGCCAGCAGGGTTATTGGGGGGGACTCCTACGAGCAGTACTTC; CDR3aa: CASRVIGGDSYEQYF
abundance: few; j_gene: TRBJ1-4; len: 14; v_gene: TRBV6-1; d_gene: TRBD1; CDR3nt: TGTGCCAGCAGTGACGGGACAGCGGAAGAAAAACTGTTTTTT; CDR3aa: CASSDGTAEEKLFF
abundance: .; j_gene: TRBJ2-1; len: 15; v_gene: TRBV7-9; d_gene: .; CDR3nt: TGTGCCAGCAGCTTAGACTTGCTAGTCTACAATGAGCAGTTCTTC; CDR3aa: CASSLDLLVYNEQFF
abundance: .; j_gene: TRBJ1-1; len: 14; v_gene: TRBV18; d_gene: .; CDR3nt: TGTGCCAGCTCACCAGGGACACTGAACACTGAAGCTTTCTTT; CDR3aa: CASSPGTLNTEAFF
abundance: .; j_gene: TRBJ2-5; len: 15; v_gene: TRBV5-4; d_gene: TRBD1; CDR3nt: TGTGCCAGCAGTCACGGGACAGATGAGGAGGAGACCCAGTACTTC; CDR3aa: CASSHGTDEEETQYF
abundance: once; j_gene: TRBJ2-1; len: 13; v_gene: TRBV27; d_gene: .; CDR3nt: TGTGCCAGCAGTCTCGGGCGGCGGGGTGAGCAGTTCTTC; CDR3aa: CASSLGRRGEQFF
abundance: .; j_gene: TRBJ1-1; len: 15; v_gene: TRBV2; d_gene: TRBD1; CDR3nt: TGTGCCAGCAGTGAACAGGGGGCGCTTATCACTGAAGCTTTCTTT; CDR3aa: CASSEQGALITEAFF
abundance: .; j_gene: TRBJ2-1; len: 15; v_gene: TRBV6-5; d_gene: TRBD2; CDR3nt: TGTGCCAGCAGTTACTCCAGTAGCGGGGGGGCTAGGCAGTTCTTC; CDR3aa: CASSYSSSGGARQFF
abundance: .; j_gene: TRBJ1-2; len: 16; v_gene: TRBV4-2; d_gene: .; CDR3nt: TGTGCCAGCAGCCAAGTTCCCGGGAGTTCTAACTATGGCTACACCTTC; CDR3aa: CASSQVPGSSNYGYTF
abundance: .; j_gene: TRBJ2-1; len: 13; v_gene: TRBV27; d_gene: .; CDR3nt: TGTGCCAGCAGTTTAAGACATTGGAATGAGCAGTTCTTC; CDR3aa: CASSLRHWNEQFF
abundance: .; j_gene: TRBJ2-3; len: 19; v_gene: TRBV7-9; d_gene: TRBD1; CDR3nt: TGTGCCAGCAGCGCCTTACCGGGACAGGGTACGTTCAGCACAGATACGCAGTATTTT; CDR3aa: CASSALPGQGTFSTDTQYF
abundance: .; j_gene: TRBJ2-5; len: 16; v_gene: TRBV4-1; d_gene: .; CDR3nt: TGCGCCAGCAGCCACCTTAAAGGTGAGGGTACGGAGACCCAGTACTTC; CDR3aa: CASSHLKGEGTETQYF
abundance: .; j_gene: TRBJ2-7; len: 11; v_gene: TRBV7-8; d_gene: .; CDR3nt: TGTGCCAGCAGCCCCTCTAACGAGCAGTACTTC; CDR3aa: CASSPSNEQYF
abundance: .; j_gene: TRBJ2-1; len: 17; v_gene: TRBV10-3; d_gene: TRBD2; CDR3nt: TGTGCCATCAGTGAGTCTTTAGCGGGAGGACTTTACAATGAGCAGTTCTTC; CDR3aa: CAISESLAGGLYNEQFF
abundance: few; j_gene: TRBJ2-2; len: 18; v_gene: TRBV7-7; d_gene: TRBD2; CDR3nt: TGTGCTAGCAGCTTAGTGGGCGTTAGCGGGGCGAACACCGGGGAGCTGTTTTTT; CDR3aa: CASSLVGVSGANTGELFF
abundance: .; j_gene: TRBJ2-2; len: 18; v_gene: TRBV7-2; d_gene: TRBD2; CDR3nt: TGTGCCAGCAGCCTGGGACTAGCGGGGGCCGCGAACACCGGGGAGCTGTTTTTT; CDR3aa: CASSLGLAGAANTGELFF
abundance: .; j_gene: TRBJ1-1; len: 14; v_gene: TRBV6-5; d_gene: TRBD1; CDR3nt: TGTGCCAGCACGCGGACAGGCGGCAGCGGTGAAGCTTTCTTT; CDR3aa: CASTRTGGSGEAFF